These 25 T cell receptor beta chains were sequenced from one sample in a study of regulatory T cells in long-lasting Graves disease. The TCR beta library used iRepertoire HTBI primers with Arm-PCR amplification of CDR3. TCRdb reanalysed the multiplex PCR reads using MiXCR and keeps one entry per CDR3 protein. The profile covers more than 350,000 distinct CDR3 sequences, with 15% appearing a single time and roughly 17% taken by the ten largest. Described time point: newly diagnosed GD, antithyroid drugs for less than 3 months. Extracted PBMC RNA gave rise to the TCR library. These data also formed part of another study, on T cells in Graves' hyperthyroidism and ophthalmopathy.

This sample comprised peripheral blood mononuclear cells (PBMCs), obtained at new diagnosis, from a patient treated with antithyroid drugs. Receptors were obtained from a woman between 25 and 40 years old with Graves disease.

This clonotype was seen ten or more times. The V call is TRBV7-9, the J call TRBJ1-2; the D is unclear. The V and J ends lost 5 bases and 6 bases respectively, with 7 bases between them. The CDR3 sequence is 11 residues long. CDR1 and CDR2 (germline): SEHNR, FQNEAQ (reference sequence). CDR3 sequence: CASSQVHGYTF. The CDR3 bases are TGTGCCAGCAGCCAGGTACATGGCTACACCTTC.

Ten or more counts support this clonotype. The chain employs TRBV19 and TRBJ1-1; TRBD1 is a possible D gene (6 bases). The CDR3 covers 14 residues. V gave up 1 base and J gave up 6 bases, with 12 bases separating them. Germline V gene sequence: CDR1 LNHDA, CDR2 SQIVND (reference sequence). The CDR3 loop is CASSIADRQAEAFF. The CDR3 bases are TGTGCCAGTAGTATAGCTGACAGGCAAGCTGAAGCTTTCTTT.

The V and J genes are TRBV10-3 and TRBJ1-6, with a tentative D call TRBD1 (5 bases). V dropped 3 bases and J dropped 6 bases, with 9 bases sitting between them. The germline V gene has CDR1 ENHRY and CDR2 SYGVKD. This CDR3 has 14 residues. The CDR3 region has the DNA TGTGCCATCAGTGAATCGGGGGTTAATTCACCCCTCCACTTT. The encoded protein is CAISESGVNSPLHF.

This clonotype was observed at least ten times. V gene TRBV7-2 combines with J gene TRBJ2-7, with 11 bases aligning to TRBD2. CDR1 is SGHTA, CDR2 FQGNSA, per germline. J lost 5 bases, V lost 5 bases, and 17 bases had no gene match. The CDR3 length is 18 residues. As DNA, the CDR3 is TGTGCCAGCAGCCCACACCCCGGGACTAGCGGACCCGCGGACGAGCAGTACTTC. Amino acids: CASSPHPGTSGPADEQYF.

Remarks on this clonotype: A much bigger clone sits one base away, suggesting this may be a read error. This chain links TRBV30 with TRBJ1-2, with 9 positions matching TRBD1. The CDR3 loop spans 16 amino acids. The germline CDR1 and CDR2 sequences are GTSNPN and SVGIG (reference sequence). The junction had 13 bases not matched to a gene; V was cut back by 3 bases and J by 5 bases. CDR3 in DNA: TGTGCCTGGAGAGTGGGACAGGGACGTTCGTGGTATGGCTACACCTTC. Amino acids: CAWRVGQGRSWYGYTF.

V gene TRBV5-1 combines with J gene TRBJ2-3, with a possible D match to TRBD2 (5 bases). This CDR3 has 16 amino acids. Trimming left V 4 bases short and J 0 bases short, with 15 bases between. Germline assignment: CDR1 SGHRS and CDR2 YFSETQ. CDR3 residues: CASSPAGGPSTDTQYF. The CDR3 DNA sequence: TGCGCCAGCAGCCCTGCCGGCGGGCCTAGCACAGATACGCAGTATTTT.

CDR3 in DNA: TGCGCCAGCAGTGGGGGTGGGACAGCGTCCTACGAGCAGTACTTC. It specifies CASSGGGTASYEQYF. The V and J genes are TRBV10-1 and TRBJ2-7, with 7 bases identical to TRBD1. The CDR3 is made up of 15 amino acids. Germline V lookup: CDR1 WNHNN, CDR2 SYGVQD (reference sequence). V lost 4 bases, J lost 1 base, and 7 bases stayed unmatched.

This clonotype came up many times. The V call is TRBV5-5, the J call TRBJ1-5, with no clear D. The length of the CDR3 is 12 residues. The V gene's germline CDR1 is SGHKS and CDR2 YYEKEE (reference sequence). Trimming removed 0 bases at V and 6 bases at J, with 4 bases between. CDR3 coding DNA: TGTGCCAGCAGCTTGGCTAGTCAGCCCCAGCATTTT. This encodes CASSLASQPQHF.

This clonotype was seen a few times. CDR3 amino acids: CASSYEAGDSGANVLTF. CDR3 DNA sequence: TGTGCCAGCAGCTACGAGGCGGGGGACTCTGGGGCCAACGTCCTGACTTTC. The chain carries TRBV11-3 and TRBJ2-6; 7 bases match TRBD2. V shed 4 bases and J 0 bases; nucleotides not matched to a gene: 6. This CDR3 contains 17 residues. CDR1 SGHNT and CDR2 YENEEA come from the germline V gene.

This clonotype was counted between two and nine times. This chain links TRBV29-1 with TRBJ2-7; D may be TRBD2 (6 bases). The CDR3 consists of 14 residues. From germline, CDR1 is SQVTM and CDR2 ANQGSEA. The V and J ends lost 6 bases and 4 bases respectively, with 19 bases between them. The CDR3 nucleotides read TGCAGCGTCGCAACCGGGGGTCTTGTTTACGAGCAGTACTTC. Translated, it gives CSVATGGLVYEQYF.

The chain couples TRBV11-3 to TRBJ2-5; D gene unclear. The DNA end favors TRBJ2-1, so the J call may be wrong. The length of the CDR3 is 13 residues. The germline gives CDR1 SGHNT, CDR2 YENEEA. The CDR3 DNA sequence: TGTGCCAGCAGCTGGGGTTCCGTTGGTGAGCAGTTCTTC. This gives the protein CASSWGSVGEQFF.

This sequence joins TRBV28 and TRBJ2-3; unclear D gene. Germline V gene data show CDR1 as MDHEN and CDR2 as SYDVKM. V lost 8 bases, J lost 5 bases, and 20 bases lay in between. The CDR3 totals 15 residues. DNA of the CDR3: TGTGCCAGCGTTGCCACAGCCTCCCCAGGAGATACGCAGTATTTT. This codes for CASVATASPGDTQYF.

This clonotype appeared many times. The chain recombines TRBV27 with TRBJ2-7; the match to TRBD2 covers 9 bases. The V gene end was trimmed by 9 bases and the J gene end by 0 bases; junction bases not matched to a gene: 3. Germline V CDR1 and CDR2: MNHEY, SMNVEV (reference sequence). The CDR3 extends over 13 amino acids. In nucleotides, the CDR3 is TGTGCCAGTGCGGGAGGGAGCTCCTACGAGCAGTACTTC. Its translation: CASAGGSSYEQYF.

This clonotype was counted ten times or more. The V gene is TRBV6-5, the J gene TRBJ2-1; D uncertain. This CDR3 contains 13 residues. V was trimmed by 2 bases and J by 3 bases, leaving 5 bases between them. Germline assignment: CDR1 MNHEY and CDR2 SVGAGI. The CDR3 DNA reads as TGTGCCAGCAGTTACACCCTCTACAATGAGCAGTTCTTC. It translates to CASSYTLYNEQFF.

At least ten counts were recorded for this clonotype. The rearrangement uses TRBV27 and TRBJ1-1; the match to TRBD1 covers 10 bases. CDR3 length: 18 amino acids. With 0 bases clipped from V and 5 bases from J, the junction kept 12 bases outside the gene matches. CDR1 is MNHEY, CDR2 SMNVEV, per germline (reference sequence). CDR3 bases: TGTGCCAGCAGTTTATCTTGGGGACAGGGGTTGGCGAGGACTGAAGCTTTCTTT. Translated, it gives CASSLSWGQGLARTEAFF.

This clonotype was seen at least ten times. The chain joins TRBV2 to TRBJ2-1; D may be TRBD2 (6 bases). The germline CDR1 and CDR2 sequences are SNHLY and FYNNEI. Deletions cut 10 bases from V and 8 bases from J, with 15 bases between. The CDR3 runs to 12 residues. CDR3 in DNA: TGTGCCACCAAAGGAGGGGCTGATGAGCAGTTCTTC. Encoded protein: CATKGGADEQFF.

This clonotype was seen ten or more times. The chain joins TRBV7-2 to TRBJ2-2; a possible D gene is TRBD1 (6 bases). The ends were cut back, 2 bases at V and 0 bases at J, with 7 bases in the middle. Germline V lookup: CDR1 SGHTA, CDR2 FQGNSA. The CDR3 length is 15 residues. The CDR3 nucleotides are TGTGCCAGCAGCTTACAGGGGACGAACACCGGGGAGCTGTTTTTT. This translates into CASSLQGTNTGELFF. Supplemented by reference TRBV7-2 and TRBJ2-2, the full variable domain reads GAGVSQSPSNKVTEKGKDVELRCDPISGHTALYWYRQSLGQGLEFLIYFQGNSAPDKSGLPSDRFSAERTGGSVSTLTIQRTQQEDSAVYLCASSLQGTNTGELFFGEGSRLTVL.

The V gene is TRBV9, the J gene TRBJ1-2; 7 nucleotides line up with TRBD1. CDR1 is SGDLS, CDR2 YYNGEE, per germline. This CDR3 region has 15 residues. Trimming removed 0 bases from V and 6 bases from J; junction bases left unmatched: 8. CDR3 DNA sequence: TGTGCCAGCAGCGTAGCGATGGTGACAGGGCATGGCTACACCTTC. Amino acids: CASSVAMVTGHGYTF.

The CDR3 DNA reads as TGTGCCAGCAGTGAGACATCTGGGGCCAACGTCCTGACTTTC. Residues: CASSETSGANVLTF. This rearrangement joins TRBV6-1 to TRBJ2-6; the D is unclear. V lost 3 bases and J 1 base, leaving 4 bases between the germline ends. CDR1 is MNHNS and CDR2 is SASEGT in the germline V gene. The CDR3 length is 14 residues.

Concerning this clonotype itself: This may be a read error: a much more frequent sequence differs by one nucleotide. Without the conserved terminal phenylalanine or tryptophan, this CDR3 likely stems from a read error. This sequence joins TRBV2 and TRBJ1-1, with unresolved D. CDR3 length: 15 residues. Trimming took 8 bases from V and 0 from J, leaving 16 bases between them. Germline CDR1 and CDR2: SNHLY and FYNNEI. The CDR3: CASLGRGSMNTEAFL. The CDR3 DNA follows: TGTGCCAGCCTGGGGAGAGGGAGCATGAACACTGAAGCTTTCCTT.

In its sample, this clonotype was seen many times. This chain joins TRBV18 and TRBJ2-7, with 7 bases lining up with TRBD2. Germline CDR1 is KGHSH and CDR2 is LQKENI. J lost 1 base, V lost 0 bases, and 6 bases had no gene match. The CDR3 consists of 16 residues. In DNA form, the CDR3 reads TGTGCCAGCTCACCACCTCAGCGGGACTCGTCCTACGAGCAGTACTTC. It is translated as CASSPPQRDSSYEQYF.

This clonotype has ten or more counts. The CDR3 bases are TGTGCCAGCAGCTTAGTGGGGGGGCAGACTGAAGCTTTCTTT. Translated, it gives CASSLVGGQTEAFF. This chain connects TRBV7-9 to TRBJ1-1; maybe TRBD1 (6 bases). This CDR3 has 14 residues. CDR1 SEHNR and CDR2 FQNEAQ come from the germline V gene (reference sequence). Trimming pared 1 base from V and 5 bases from J, leaving 11 bases between.

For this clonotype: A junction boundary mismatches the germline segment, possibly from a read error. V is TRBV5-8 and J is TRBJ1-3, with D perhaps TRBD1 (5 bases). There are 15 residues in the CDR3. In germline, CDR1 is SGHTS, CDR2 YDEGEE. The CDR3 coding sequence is TGTGCCAGCAGCTCCGGGACCAGCTCTGGAAACACCGTATATTTT. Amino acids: CASSSGTSSGNTVYF.

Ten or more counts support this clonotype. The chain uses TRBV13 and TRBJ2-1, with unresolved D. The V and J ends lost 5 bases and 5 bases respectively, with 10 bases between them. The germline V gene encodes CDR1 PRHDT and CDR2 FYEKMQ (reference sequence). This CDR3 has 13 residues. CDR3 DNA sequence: TGTGCCAGCAGCGCGCGCACCCACAATGAGCAGTTCTTC. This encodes CASSARTHNEQFF.

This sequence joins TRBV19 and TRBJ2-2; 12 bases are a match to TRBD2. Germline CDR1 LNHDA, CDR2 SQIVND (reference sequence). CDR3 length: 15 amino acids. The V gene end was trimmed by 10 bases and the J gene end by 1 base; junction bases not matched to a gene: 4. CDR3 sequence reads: CATRGLAGNTGELFF. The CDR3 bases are TGTGCCACCAGGGGACTAGCGGGGAACACCGGGGAGCTGTTTTTT.